This TCR beta chain appears in the sequencing data of a study of identical twins. To note about this clonotype: What it binds is unknown.

Study-wide results and limits: Less excess twin sharing appeared in beta out-of-frame sequences.

TCRdb passed the 5' RACE reads through MiXCR, listing each CDR3 protein once. The table records fewer than 250,000 distinct CDR3 sequences, 6% to 8.5% of them present only once. The CDR3 covers 14 residues. The V and J ends lost 3 bases and 5 bases, in that order; junction bases with no gene match: 5. Germline assignment: CDR1 SEHNR and CDR2 FQNEAQ (reference sequence). A further study also used this sample, focusing on yellow fever vaccine responses in identical twins.

The receptor was derived from a woman aged 18-30 years in good health. This chain joins TRBV7-9 and TRBJ2-7, with 9 bases matching TRBD1. The sample comprised CD8+ T cells sorted from blood. CDR3 in DNA: TGTGCCAGCAGCTTGGACAGGGGTGAGGACGAGCAGTACTTC. Protein: CASSLDRGEDEQYF.